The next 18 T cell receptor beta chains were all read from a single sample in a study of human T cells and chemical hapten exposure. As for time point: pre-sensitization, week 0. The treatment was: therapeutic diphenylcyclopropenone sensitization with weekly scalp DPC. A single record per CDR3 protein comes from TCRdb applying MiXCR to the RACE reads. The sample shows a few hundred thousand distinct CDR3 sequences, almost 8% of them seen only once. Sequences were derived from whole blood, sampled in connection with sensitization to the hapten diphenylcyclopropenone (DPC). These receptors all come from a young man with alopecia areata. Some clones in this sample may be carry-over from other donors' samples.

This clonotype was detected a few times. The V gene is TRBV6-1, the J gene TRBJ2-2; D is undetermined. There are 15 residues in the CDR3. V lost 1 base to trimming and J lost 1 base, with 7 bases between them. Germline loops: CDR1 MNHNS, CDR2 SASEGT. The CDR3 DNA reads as TGTGCCAGCAGTGAAGATCCAGGGAACACCGGGGAGCTGTTTTTT. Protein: CASSEDPGNTGELFF.

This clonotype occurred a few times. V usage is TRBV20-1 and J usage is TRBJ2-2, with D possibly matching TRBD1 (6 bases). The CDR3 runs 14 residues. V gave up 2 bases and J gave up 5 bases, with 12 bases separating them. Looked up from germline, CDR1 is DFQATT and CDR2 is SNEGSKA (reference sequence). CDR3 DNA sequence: TGCAGTGCTAGACCCTATACAGGGACCGGGGAGCTGTTTTTT. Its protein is CSARPYTGTGELFF.

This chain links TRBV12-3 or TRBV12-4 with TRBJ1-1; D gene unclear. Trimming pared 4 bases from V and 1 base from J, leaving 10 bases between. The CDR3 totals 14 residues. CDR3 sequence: CASSSFGPNTEAFF. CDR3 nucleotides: TGTGCCAGCAGTTCCTTTGGCCCGAACACTGAAGCTTTCTTT.

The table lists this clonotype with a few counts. The CDR3 is CASSLTRIANEKLFF. The CDR3 DNA reads TGTGCCAGCAGCTTGACGAGAATCGCTAATGAAAAACTGTTTTTT. The chain combines TRBV5-6 with TRBJ1-4; no reliable D call. CDR1 is SGHDT, CDR2 YYEEEE, per germline. CDR3 length equals 15 residues. Between the trimmed V and J ends, which lost 1 base and 3 bases, there was a span of 10 bases.

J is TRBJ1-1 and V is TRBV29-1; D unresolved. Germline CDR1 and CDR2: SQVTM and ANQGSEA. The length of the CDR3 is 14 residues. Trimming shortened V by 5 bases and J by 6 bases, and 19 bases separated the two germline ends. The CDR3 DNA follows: TGCAGCGTTCCAATGAACTTGCCAGGACCTGAAGCTTTCTTT. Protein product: CSVPMNLPGPEAFF.

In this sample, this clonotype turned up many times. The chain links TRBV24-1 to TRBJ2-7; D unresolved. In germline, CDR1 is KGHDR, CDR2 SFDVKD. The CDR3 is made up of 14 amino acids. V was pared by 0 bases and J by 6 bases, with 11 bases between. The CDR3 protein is CATSDLQEEGEQYF. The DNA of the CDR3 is TGTGCCACCAGTGATTTGCAAGAGGAAGGCGAGCAGTACTTC.

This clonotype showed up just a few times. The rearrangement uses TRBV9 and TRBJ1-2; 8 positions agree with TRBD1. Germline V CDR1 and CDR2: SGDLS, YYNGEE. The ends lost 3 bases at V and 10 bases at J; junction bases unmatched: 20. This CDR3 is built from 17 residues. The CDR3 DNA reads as TGTGCCAGCAGCGCGAACTTAAAGGGACAGGCGAACCTATTCTACACCTTC. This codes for CASSANLKGQANLFYTF.

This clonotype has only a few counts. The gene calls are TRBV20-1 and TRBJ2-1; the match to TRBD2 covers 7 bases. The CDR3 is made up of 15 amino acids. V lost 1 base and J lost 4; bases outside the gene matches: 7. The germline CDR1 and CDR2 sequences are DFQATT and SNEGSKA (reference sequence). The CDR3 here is CSARGSPSGYNEQFF. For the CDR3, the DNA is TGCAGTGCTAGAGGCAGCCCTAGCGGTTACAATGAGCAGTTCTTC.

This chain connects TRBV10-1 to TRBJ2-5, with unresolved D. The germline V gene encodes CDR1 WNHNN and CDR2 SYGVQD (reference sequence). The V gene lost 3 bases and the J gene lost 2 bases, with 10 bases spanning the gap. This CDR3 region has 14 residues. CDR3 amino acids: CASSESRGQETQYF. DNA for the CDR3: TGCGCCAGCAGTGAAAGTCGAGGACAAGAGACCCAGTACTTC.

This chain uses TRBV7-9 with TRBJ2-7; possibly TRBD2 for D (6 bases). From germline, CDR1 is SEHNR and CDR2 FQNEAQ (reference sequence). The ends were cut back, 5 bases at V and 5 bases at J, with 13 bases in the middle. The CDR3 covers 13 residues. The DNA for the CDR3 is TGTGCCAGCAGCAAGGGACTTTTAGACGAGCAGTACGTC. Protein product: CASSKGLLDEQYV.

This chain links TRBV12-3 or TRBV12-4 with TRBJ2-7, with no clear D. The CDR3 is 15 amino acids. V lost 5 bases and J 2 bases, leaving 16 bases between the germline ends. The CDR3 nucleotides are TGTGCCAGCAGTCCTAGAGGAGACGCAACCTACGAGCAGTACGTC. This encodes CASSPRGDATYEQYV.

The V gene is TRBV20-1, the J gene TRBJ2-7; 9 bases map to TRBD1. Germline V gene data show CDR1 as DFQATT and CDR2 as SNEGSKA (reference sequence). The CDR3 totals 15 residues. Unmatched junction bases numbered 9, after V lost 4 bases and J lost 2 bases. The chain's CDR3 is CSAKEEGQGTYEQYF. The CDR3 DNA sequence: TGCAGTGCTAAGGAAGAGGGACAGGGCACCTACGAGCAGTACTTC.

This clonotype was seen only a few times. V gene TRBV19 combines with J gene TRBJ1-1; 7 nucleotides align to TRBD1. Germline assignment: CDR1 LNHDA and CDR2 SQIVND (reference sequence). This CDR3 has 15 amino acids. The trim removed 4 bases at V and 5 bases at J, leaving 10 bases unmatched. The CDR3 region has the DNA TGTGCCAGTAGTAGCAGCCCAGGGGGTATGACTGAAGCTTTCTTT. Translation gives CASSSSPGGMTEAFF.

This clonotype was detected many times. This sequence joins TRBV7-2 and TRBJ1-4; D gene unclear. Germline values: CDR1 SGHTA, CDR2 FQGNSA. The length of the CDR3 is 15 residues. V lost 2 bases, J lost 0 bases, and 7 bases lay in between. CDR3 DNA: TGTGCCAGCAGCTTACAAGGGACAACTAATGAAAAACTGTTTTTT. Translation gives CASSLQGTTNEKLFF.

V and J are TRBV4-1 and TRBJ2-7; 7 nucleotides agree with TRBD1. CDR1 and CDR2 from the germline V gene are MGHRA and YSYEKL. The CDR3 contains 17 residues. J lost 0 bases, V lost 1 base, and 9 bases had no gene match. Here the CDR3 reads CASSQVGSPGGSYEQYF. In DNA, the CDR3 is TGCGCCAGCAGCCAAGTGGGCTCGCCAGGGGGCTCCTACGAGCAGTACTTC.

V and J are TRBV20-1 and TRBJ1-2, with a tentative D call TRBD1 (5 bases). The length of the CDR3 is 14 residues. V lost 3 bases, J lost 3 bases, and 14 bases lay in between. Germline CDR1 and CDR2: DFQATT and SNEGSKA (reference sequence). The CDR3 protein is CSASHVGGYYGYTF. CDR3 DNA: TGCAGTGCTAGCCATGTTGGGGGGTACTATGGCTACACCTTC.

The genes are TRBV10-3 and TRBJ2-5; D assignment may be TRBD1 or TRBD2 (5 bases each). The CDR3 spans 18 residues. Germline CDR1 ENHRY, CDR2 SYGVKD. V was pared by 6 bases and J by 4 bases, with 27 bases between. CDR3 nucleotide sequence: TGTGCCATCAGCACCTACAAAACACCGGGACCCTCAGGAGAGACCCAGTACTTC. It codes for CAISTYKTPGPSGETQYF.

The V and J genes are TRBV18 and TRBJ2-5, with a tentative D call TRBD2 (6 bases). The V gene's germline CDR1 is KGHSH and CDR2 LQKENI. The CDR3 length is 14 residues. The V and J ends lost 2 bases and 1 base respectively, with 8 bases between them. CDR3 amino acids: CASSPRAGQETQYF. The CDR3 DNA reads TGTGCCAGCTCACCAAGAGCGGGCCAAGAGACCCAGTACTTC.